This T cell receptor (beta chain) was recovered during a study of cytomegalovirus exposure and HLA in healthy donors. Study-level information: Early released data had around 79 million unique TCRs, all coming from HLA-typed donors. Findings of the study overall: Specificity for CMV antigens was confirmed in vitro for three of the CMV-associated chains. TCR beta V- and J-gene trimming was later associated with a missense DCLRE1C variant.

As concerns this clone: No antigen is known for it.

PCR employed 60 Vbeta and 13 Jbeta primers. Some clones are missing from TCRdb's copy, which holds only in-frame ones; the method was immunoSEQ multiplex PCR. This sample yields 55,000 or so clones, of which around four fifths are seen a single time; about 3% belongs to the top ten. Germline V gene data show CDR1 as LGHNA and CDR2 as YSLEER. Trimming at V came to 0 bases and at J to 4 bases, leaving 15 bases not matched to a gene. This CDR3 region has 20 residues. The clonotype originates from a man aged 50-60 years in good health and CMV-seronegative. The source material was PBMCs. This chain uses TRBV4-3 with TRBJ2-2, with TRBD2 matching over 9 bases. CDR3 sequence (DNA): TGCGCCAGCAGCCAAGAACGTCTGGGTGGCGGGGGGGCCGGCACCGGGGAGCTGTTTTTT. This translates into CASSQERLGGGGAGTGELFF.